This T cell receptor beta chain appears in the sequencing data of a study of PD-1 blockade in classical Hodgkin lymphoma. Profiled with immunoSEQ multiplex PCR; TCRdb holds only in-frame clones, not every one. This sample has 19,000 or so clones, with 80% to 90% found just once. Time point reported: newly diagnosed, previously untreated cHL patient sample. The study isolated CD8+ T cells from thawed PBMCs by magnetic negative selection. This CDR3 has 15 amino acids. CDR1 and CDR2 from the germline V gene are MNHEY and SVGAGI. V dropped 6 bases and J dropped 3 bases, with 17 bases sitting between them.

Sequencing was performed on CD8+ T cells from blood. The receptor comes from a human donor with classical Hodgkin lymphoma. The chain recombines TRBV6-5 with TRBJ1-1; D is possibly TRBD1 (6 bases). CDR3 DNA: TGTGCCAGCAGCCCACAGGGAGTCCTCCACACTGAAGCTTTCTTT. Translated: CASSPQGVLHTEAFF.